Included here is one T cell receptor (beta chain) sequence, with context. The data were taken from a study of sequential checkpoint blockade in melanoma. Across the whole study: Randomization was 1:1 between first-line nivolumab→ipilimumab and ipilimumab→nivolumab. Both treatment sequences were followed by maintenance nivolumab.

This table comes from immunoSEQ multiplex PCR, and its TCRdb copy is limited to in-frame clones, with some not included. The table records some 31,000 clones, about 88% of them present only once. Trimming removed 4 bases at V and 2 bases at J, with 12 bases between. Germline V gives CDR1 MDHEN, CDR2 SYDVKM. CDR3 length equals 14 residues. Treatment noted: randomized to nivolumab then ipilimumab (arm A) or the reverse (arm B). DNA-damaging chemotherapy had not been given to any patient beforehand. Sorted cells were live CD3+CD8+, lacking CD19 and CD56, from PBMCs. This sequence was found in a human donor with melanoma. This material consisted of CD8+ T cells sorted from blood (inferred from file names), taken from a patient given nivolumab and ipilimumab in sequence. The J gene is TRBJ2-7, the V gene TRBV28; D remains ambiguous. This chain's CDR3 is CASSSRLVTYEQYF. Here the CDR3 DNA reads TGTGCCAGCAGTTCGAGACTGGTAACCTACGAGCAGTACTTC.